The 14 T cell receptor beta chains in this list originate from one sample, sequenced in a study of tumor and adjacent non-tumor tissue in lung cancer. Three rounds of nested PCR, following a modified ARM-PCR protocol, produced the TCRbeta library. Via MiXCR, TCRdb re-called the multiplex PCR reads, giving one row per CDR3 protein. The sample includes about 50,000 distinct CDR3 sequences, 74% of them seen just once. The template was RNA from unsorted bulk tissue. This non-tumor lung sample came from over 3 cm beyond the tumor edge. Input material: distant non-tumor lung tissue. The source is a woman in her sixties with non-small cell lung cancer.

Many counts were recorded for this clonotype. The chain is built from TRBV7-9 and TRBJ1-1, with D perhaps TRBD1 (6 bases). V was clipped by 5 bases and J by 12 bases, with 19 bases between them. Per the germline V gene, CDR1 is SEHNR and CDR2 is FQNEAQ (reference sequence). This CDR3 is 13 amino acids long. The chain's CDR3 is CASSPGQGMRTFF. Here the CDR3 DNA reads TGTGCCAGCAGCCCCGGTCAGGGGATGAGGACTTTCTTT.

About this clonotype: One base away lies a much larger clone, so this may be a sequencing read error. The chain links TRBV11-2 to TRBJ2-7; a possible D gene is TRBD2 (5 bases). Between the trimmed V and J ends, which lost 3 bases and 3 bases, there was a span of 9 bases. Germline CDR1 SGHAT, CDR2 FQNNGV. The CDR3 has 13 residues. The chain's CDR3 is CASSFGRGYEQYF. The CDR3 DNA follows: TGTGCCAGCAGCTTCGGACGGGGCTACGAGCAGTACTTC.

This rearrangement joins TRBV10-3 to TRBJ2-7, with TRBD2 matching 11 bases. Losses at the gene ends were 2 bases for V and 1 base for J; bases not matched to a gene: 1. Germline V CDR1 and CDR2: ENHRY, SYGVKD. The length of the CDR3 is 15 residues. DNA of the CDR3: TGTGCCATCAGTGAGGGGACTAGCGGTTCCTACGAGCAGTACTTC. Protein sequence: CAISEGTSGSYEQYF.

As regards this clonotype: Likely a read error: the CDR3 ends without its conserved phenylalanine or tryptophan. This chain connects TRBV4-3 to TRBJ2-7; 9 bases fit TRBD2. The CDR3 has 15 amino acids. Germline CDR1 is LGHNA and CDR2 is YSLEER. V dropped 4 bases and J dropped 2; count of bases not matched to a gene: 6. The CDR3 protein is CASSLRLAETYEQYL. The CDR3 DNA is TGCGCCAGCAGCCTGCGACTAGCGGAAACCTACGAGCAGTACCTC.

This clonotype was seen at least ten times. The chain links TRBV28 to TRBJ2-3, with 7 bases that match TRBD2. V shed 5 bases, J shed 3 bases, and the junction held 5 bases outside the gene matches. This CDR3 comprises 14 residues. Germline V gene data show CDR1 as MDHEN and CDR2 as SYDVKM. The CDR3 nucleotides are TGTGCCAGCAGTCCCGGGGGGTCGACAGATACGCAGTATTTT. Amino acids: CASSPGGSTDTQYF.

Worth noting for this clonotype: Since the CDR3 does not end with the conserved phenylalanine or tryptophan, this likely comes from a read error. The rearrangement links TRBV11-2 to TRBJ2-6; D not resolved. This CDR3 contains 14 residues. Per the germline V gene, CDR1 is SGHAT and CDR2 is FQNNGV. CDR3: CVSSNQYGANVLTS. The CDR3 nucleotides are TGTGTCAGCAGCAACCAGTATGGGGCCAACGTCCTGACTTCC.

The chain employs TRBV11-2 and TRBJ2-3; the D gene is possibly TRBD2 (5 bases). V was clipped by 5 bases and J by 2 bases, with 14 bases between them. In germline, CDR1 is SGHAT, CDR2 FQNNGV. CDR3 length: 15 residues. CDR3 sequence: CASSMEVRATDTQYF. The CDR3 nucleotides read TGTGCCAGCAGCATGGAGGTTAGGGCCACAGATACGCAGTATTTT.

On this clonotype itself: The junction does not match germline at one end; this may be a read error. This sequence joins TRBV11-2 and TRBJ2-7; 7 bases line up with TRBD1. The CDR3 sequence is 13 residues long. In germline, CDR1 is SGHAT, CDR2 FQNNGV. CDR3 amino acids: CASRLGDSCEQYF. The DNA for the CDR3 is TGTGCCAGCAGATTAGGGGACAGCTGCGAGCAGTACTTC.

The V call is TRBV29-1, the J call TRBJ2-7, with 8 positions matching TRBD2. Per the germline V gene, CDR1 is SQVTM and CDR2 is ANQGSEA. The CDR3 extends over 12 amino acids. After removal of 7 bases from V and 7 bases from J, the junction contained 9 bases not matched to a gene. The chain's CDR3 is CSAMGLGNEQYF. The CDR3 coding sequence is TGCAGCGCCATGGGACTAGGGAATGAGCAGTACTTC.

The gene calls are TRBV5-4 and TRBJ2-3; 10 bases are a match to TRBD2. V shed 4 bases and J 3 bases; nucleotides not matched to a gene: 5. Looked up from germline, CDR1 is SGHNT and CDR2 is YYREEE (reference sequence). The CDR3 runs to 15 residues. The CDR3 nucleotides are TGTGCCAGCAGCCGGGGGGGACTAGCGACAGATACGCAGTATTTT. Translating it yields CASSRGGLATDTQYF.

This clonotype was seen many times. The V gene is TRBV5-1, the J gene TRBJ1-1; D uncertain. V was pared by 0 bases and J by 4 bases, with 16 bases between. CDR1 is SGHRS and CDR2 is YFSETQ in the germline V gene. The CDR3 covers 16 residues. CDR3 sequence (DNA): TGCGCCAGCAGCTTGGGTACGGCCCTGGGGAGCACTGAAGCTTTCTTT. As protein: CASSLGTALGSTEAFF.

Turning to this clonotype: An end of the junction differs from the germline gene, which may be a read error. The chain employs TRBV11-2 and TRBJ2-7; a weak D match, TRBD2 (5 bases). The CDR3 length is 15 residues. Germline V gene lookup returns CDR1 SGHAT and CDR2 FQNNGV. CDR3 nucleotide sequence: TGTGCCAGCAGTCTAGCCCTACCCTCGGCACACGAGCAGCACTTC. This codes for CASSLALPSAHEQHF.

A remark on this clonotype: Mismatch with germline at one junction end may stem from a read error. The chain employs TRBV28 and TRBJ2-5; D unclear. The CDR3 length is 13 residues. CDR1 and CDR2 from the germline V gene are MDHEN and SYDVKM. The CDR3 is CASRFGQAWTQYF. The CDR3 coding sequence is TGTGCCAGCCGTTTTGGGCAGGCGTGGACCCAGTACTTC.

The CDR3 here is CASSKGGCTF. CDR3 coding DNA: TGTGCCAGCAGCAAAGGGGGATGCACCTTC. The rearrangement uses TRBV6-6 and TRBJ1-2, with a weak D call TRBD1 (6 bases). Trimming took off 6 bases at V and 13 bases at J, with 12 bases between the two ends. The CDR3 runs to 10 residues. Germline CDR1 reads MNHNY; CDR2 reads SVGAGI (reference sequence).